A single sample is the source of the 25 T cell receptor beta chains below, sequenced in a study of CDR3 diversity in severe acne. A single record per CDR3 protein comes from TCRdb applying MiXCR to the PCR reads. The sample has 85,000 to 120,000 distinct CDR3 sequences; more than 45% are singletons. Sample: blood. These receptor sequences come from a male donor with acne.

The chain carries TRBV25-1 and TRBJ2-2; D possibly corresponds to TRBD1 (5 bases). This CDR3 is 13 amino acids long. Trimming left V 7 bases short and J 2 bases short, with 8 bases between. Germline assignment: CDR1 MGHDK and CDR2 SYGVNS. CDR3 region: CASMTENTGELFF. The CDR3 DNA reads TGTGCCAGCATGACAGAAAACACCGGGGAGCTGTTTTTT.

This clonotype has a handful of counts. This sequence joins TRBV2 and TRBJ2-4; 8 nucleotides agree with TRBD2. Germline V gives CDR1 SNHLY, CDR2 FYNNEI. V lost 6 bases, J lost 8 bases, and 3 bases stayed unmatched. This CDR3 has 12 residues. In DNA, the CDR3 is TGTGCCAGCAGAGGACTAGCTGACATTCAGTACTTC. This sequence encodes CASRGLADIQYF.

This clonotype is medium-sized. The gene calls are TRBV10-3 and TRBJ2-3; D gene uncertain. The V and J ends lost 2 bases and 2 bases respectively, with 5 bases between them. CDR1 ENHRY and CDR2 SYGVKD come from the germline V gene. CDR3 size: 13 residues. The CDR3 DNA reads TGTGCCATCAGTGAGCCCAACACAGATACGCAGTATTTT. Translation: CAISEPNTDTQYF.

The chain has TRBV7-9 and TRBJ2-7; unclear D gene. V was pared by 10 bases and J by 0 bases, with 7 bases between. The V gene's germline CDR1 is SEHNR and CDR2 FQNEAQ (reference sequence). There are 11 residues in the CDR3. The chain's CDR3 is CATGSSYEQYF. The CDR3 region has the DNA TGTGCCACCGGAAGCTCCTACGAGCAGTACTTC. Filled out from reference TRBV7-9 and TRBJ2-7, the complete variable domain reads DTGVSQNPRHKITKRGQNVTFRCDPISEHNRLYWYRQTLGQGPEFLTYFQNEAQLEKSRLLSDRFSAERPKGSFSTLEIQRTEQGDSAMYLCATGSSYEQYFGPGTRLTVT.

The chain links TRBV24-1 to TRBJ2-5; 9 positions match TRBD2. After removal of 4 bases from V and 5 bases from J, the junction contained 4 bases not matched to a gene. Germline CDR1 and CDR2: KGHDR and SFDVKD. The CDR3 is made up of 14 amino acids. CDR3 region: CATSEIAGDETQYF. In DNA form, the CDR3 reads TGTGCCACCAGTGAAATAGCGGGAGATGAGACCCAGTACTTC.

On this clonotype itself: Germline is not matched at one junction end, which may reflect a read error. The J gene is TRBJ1-1, the V gene TRBV6-1; D is unresolved. The germline V gene encodes CDR1 MNHNS and CDR2 SASEGT. The CDR3 loop spans 14 amino acids. The CDR3, as DNA: TGTGCCAGCAGTTACTCGGCGGGGAACTCTGAAGCTTTCTTT. Protein sequence: CASSYSAGNSEAFF.

The chain combines TRBV7-6 with TRBJ2-1; 8 positions agree with TRBD2. The CDR3 loop spans 14 amino acids. The V gene's germline CDR1 is SGHVS and CDR2 FNYEAQ. Germline trimming cut 5 bases from V and 10 bases from J; bases unmatched to any gene: 10. The CDR3 loop is CASSPSSGTREQFF. In DNA form, the CDR3 reads TGTGCCAGCAGCCCGTCCAGCGGGACTAGGGAGCAGTTCTTC.

The gene calls are TRBV7-3 and TRBJ2-7; 11 nucleotides align to TRBD2. The CDR3 spans 16 residues. In germline, CDR1 is SGHTA, CDR2 FQGTGA. V shed 8 bases, J shed 4 bases, and the junction held 13 bases outside the gene matches. The CDR3 here is CASGSLAGGVAYEQYF. CDR3 nucleotides: TGTGCCAGCGGGTCCCTAGCGGGAGGTGTCGCGTACGAGCAGTACTTC. Full variable domain (outside the CDR3, taken from reference TRBV7-3 and TRBJ2-7): GAGVSQTPSNKVTEKGKYVELRCDPISGHTALYWYRQSLGQGPEFLIYFQGTGAADDSGLPNDRFFAVRPEGSVSTLKIQRTERGDSAVYLCASGSLAGGVAYEQYFGPGTRLTVT.

This clonotype was seen ten or more times. The V call is TRBV15, the J call TRBJ2-2, with D tentatively TRBD1 or TRBD2 (5 bases each). The CDR3 covers 16 residues. The germline CDR1 and CDR2 sequences are LNHNV and YYDKDF (reference sequence). V lost 2 bases and J 6 bases, leaving 16 bases between the germline ends. CDR3 loop: CATSRSPTGASGELFF. CDR3 nucleotide sequence: TGTGCCACCAGCAGATCGCCGACCGGGGCATCCGGGGAGCTGTTTTTT.

This chain connects TRBV29-1 to TRBJ1-4; 8 nucleotides line up with TRBD1. This CDR3 is 16 amino acids long. CDR1 is SQVTM and CDR2 is ANQGSEA in the germline V gene. J was trimmed by 7 bases and V by 5 bases; bases with no gene match: 15. CDR3 DNA sequence: TGCAGCGTTCAAGGGAGTCCAGGGACAGGTGGTGAAAAACTGTTTTTT. Translation: CSVQGSPGTGGEKLFF.

This clonotype was seen a few times. This chain uses TRBV20-1 with TRBJ2-3; no firm D call. This CDR3 contains 13 residues. Germline CDR1 is DFQATT and CDR2 is SNEGSKA (reference sequence). V was clipped by 0 bases and J by 10 bases, with 14 bases between them. The chain's CDR3 is CSARDRVSLSQYF. Written as DNA, the CDR3 is TGCAGTGCTAGAGATCGAGTCTCCTTATCGCAGTATTTT.

In the case of this clonotype: This may be a read error: a much more frequent sequence differs by one nucleotide. This sequence joins TRBV7-9 and TRBJ2-7; either TRBD1 or TRBD2 may supply D (5 bases each). The germline V gene has CDR1 SEHNR and CDR2 FQNEAQ (reference sequence). The CDR3 is 14 amino acids. CDR3 sequence (DNA): TGTGCCAGCAGCTTAGTTGGGGGACCCGGGGAGCGGTACTTC. Translation: CASSLVGGPGERYF.

As concerns this clonotype: This could be a read error, since a much larger clone is one nucleotide away. The chain joins TRBV29-1 to TRBJ2-1; tentative D call: TRBD2 (5 bases). The germline V gene has CDR1 SQVTM and CDR2 ANQGSEA. The CDR3 has 12 residues. CDR3 sequence (DNA): TGCAGCGTTGAGGACGTCGGGAATGAGCAGTCCTTC. It codes for CSVEDVGNEQSF.

At least ten counts were recorded for this clonotype. This chain connects TRBV7-9 to TRBJ1-1; D might be TRBD1 (5 bases). CDR3 length equals 13 residues. Germline values: CDR1 SEHNR, CDR2 FQNEAQ (reference sequence). The V and J ends lost 5 bases and 0 bases respectively, with 7 bases between them. The CDR3 DNA reads TGTGCCAGCAGCAGGGGTATGAACACTGAAGCTTTCTTT. Translation gives CASSRGMNTEAFF.

In this sample, this clonotype turned up many times. The chain uses TRBV2 and TRBJ2-5, with D possibly matching TRBD2 (6 bases). Germline CDR1 and CDR2: SNHLY and FYNNEI. The CDR3 runs 15 residues. V dropped 1 base and J dropped 5 bases, with 14 bases sitting between them. This CDR3 is CASSEDGGAGETQYF. The CDR3 DNA is TGTGCCAGCAGTGAAGATGGAGGGGCTGGGGAGACCCAGTACTTC. The full variable domain, in which reference TRBV2 and TRBJ2-5 provide the parts outside the CDR3, is EPEVTQTPSHQVTQMGQEVILRCVPISNHLYFYWYRQILGQKVEFLVSFYNNEISEKSEIFDDQFSVERPDGSNFTLKIRSTKLEDSAMYFCASSEDGGAGETQYFGPGTRLLVL.

The table lists this clonotype with many counts. Compared with germline, one end of the junction differs, possibly owing to a read error. V is TRBV27 and J is TRBJ2-7, with 7 positions matching TRBD2. The CDR3 spans 11 residues. CDR1 MNHEY and CDR2 SMNVEV come from the germline V gene (reference sequence). CDR3 in DNA: TGCGGGTGGCGGGGGTCCTACGAGCAGTACTTC. It translates to CGWRGSYEQYF.

This clonotype has more than one count but fewer than ten. The genes are TRBV4-1 and TRBJ1-4, with unresolved D. The CDR3 loop spans 13 amino acids. Trimming pared 4 bases from V and 5 bases from J, leaving 8 bases between. Germline-derived CDR1 and CDR2 are MGHRA and YSYEKL. The CDR3: CASSLLLNEKLFF. CDR3 nucleotide sequence: TGCGCCAGCAGCCTTCTCCTCAATGAAAAACTGTTTTTT.

This rearrangement joins TRBV20-1 to TRBJ2-1, with TRBD2 matching 11 bases. The CDR3 is 16 amino acids. V shed 0 bases and J 8 bases; nucleotides not matched to a gene: 9. Germline CDR1 and CDR2: DFQATT and SNEGSKA (reference sequence). The CDR3 DNA follows: TGCAGTGCTAGAGATGTAACTAGCGGGAGAACCGATGAGCAGTTCTTC. It specifies CSARDVTSGRTDEQFF.

This clonotype was seen a few times. The gene calls are TRBV25-1 and TRBJ2-7; the match to TRBD2 covers 7 bases. CDR1 MGHDK and CDR2 SYGVNS come from the germline V gene. CDR3 length: 14 residues. Trimming removed 2 bases from V and 7 bases from J; junction bases left unmatched: 8. The CDR3 coding sequence is TGTGCCAGCAGTGAAGGGACTATCCTCGGGGAGCAGTACTTC. Protein product: CASSEGTILGEQYF.

V is TRBV7-9 and J is TRBJ2-3; D might be TRBD1 or TRBD2, each matching 5 bases. With 2 bases removed from V and 2 bases from J, the gap between germline ends came to 8 bases. The CDR3 contains 14 residues. Germline CDR1 SEHNR, CDR2 FQNEAQ (reference sequence). The CDR3 sequence: CASSLLGTTDTQYF. CDR3 coding DNA: TGTGCCAGCAGCTTATTGGGGACCACAGATACGCAGTATTTT.

This clonotype was picked up many times. This chain uses TRBV24-1 with TRBJ1-2, with TRBD1 identical over 8 bases. The CDR3 has 14 residues. Trimming took 3 bases from V and 6 from J; bases not matched to a gene: 5. Germline-derived CDR1 and CDR2 are KGHDR and SFDVKD. The CDR3 loop is CATSDPDRGDGYTF. The DNA for the CDR3 is TGTGCCACCAGTGATCCAGACAGGGGTGATGGCTACACCTTC.

The table lists this clonotype with a few counts. V gene TRBV28 combines with J gene TRBJ2-7; D possibly corresponds to TRBD2 (6 bases). The CDR3 sequence is 13 residues long. Per germline, CDR1 MDHEN and CDR2 SYDVKM. Trimming pared 5 bases from V and 4 bases from J, leaving 12 bases between. The CDR3 sequence: CASSTSLSYEQYF. CDR3 nucleotides: TGTGCCAGCAGTACTAGCTTGTCTTACGAGCAGTACTTC. Using reference TRBV28 and TRBJ2-7 for the parts outside the CDR3, the full variable domain is DVKVTQSSRYLVKRTGEKVFLECVQDMDHENMFWYRQDPGLGLRLIYFSYDVKMKEKGDIPEGYSVSREKKERFSLILESASTNQTSMYLCASSTSLSYEQYFGPGTRLTVT.

The CDR3 coding sequence is TGCAGCGTTTGGGGGGGGCAATTGAACACTGAAGCTTTCTTT. Translated, it gives CSVWGGQLNTEAFF. This chain joins TRBV29-1 and TRBJ1-1, with D maybe TRBD1 (6 bases). There are 14 residues in the CDR3. V was pared by 5 bases and J by 0 bases, with 13 bases between. The germline CDR1 and CDR2 sequences are SQVTM and ANQGSEA.

This clonotype appeared many times. The chain combines TRBV5-1 with TRBJ1-6, with 7 bases matching TRBD1. Germline CDR1 is SGHRS and CDR2 is YFSETQ. Trimming took 2 bases from V and 9 from J; bases not matched to a gene: 8. The CDR3 runs 15 residues. CDR3: CASSFQGVGSSPLHF. The DNA of the CDR3 is TGCGCCAGCAGCTTCCAGGGGGTAGGGAGTTCACCCCTCCACTTT. Complete variable domain (other parts from reference TRBV5-1 and TRBJ1-6): KAGVTQTPRYLIKTRGQQVTLSCSPISGHRSVSWYQQTPGQGLQFLFEYFSETQRNKGNFPGRFSGRQFSNSRSEMNVSTLELGDSALYLCASSFQGVGSSPLHFGNGTRLTVT.

The table lists this clonotype with many counts. This chain connects TRBV19 to TRBJ2-3; weak D call: TRBD1 (5 bases). V gave up 4 bases and J gave up 0 bases, with 17 bases separating them. This CDR3 has 17 amino acids. The germline CDR1 and CDR2 sequences are LNHDA and SQIVND (reference sequence). The CDR3: CASSTLRTKTSTDTQYF. The CDR3 DNA is TGTGCCAGTAGTACTCTACGGACAAAAACTAGCACAGATACGCAGTATTTT.